Given below is one T cell receptor (beta chain) in context. Clones were read by immunoSEQ multiplex PCR, and TCRdb kept only the in-frame ones, dropping some. The sample contains roughly 150,000 clones, 87% of which appear only once. This sample is drawn from a study of blood T cell repertoires in COVID-19. Germline CDR1 and CDR2: SNHLY and FYNNEI. Trimming cost V 5 bases and J 5 bases; bases outside gene matches: 6. This CDR3 comprises 14 residues. Sequencing used peripheral blood. J is TRBJ2-5 and V is TRBV2; 9 bases are shared with TRBD2. The clonotype originates from a human donor in a cohort sampled during active COVID-19. Here the CDR3 reads CASSPGLAGETQYF. CDR3 nucleotide sequence: TGTGCCAGCAGTCCGGGACTAGCCGGGGAGACCCAGTACTTC.